This T cell receptor beta chain is drawn from a study of shared clonotypes between healthy human individuals. The naive CD8 fraction comprised CD45RO-negative cells positively selected for CCR7 and excluded terminally differentiated effector memory CD45RA+ cells. Notes on this clone: Antigen specificity is unknown.

TCRdb keeps only in-frame clones here, not all; method: immunoSEQ multiplex PCR. The sample holds millions of clones, under 95% seen once. Study-level results: Rarefaction revealed incomplete sorted-subset sequencing despite large depth.

The CDR3 sequence is 15 residues long. V lost 3 bases, J lost 6 bases, and 4 bases stayed unmatched. Germline-derived CDR1 and CDR2 are MGHDK and SYGVNS. The receptor was isolated from a man between 18 and 35 years old in good health. Some clones in this sample may be carry-over from other donors' samples. V gene TRBV25-1 combines with J gene TRBJ1-6; TRBD1 agrees at 8 bases. The sequenced sample consisted of naive CD8+ T cells from PBMCs. DNA of the CDR3: TGTGCCAGCAGTGAGCTAACAGGGGGTAATTCACCCCTCCACTTT. Translated, it gives CASSELTGGNSPLHF. Looking up the rest from reference TRBV25-1 and TRBJ1-6 gives the full variable domain: EADIYQTPRYLVIGTGKKITLECSQTMGHDKMYWYQQDPGMELHLIHYSYGVNSTEKGDLSSESTVSRIRTEHFPLTLESARPSHTSQYLCASSELTGGNSPLHFGNGTRLTVT.